This T cell receptor beta chain comes out of a study of cytomegalovirus exposure and HLA in healthy donors. Study as a whole: Of the donors genotyped, about 390 in all, about 82% fell in the Caucasian-associated ancestry cluster.

This CDR3 is built from 12 residues. Trimming stripped 6 bases from V and 4 bases from J, with 9 bases between. Germline loops: CDR1 SNHLY, CDR2 FYNNEI. Study results and limitations: Several of the most significant clusters were apparently associated with common viral pathogens in a later analysis. From TCR beta sequences, most subjects' HLA-A and HLA-B alleles were reportedly predicted accurately. Some V segments, including TRBV6-2 and TRBV6-3, were excluded as indistinguishable.

Use of 60 Vbeta and 13 Jbeta primers characterized the PCR. The assay was immunoSEQ multiplex PCR, and TCRdb's table has in-frame clones only and misses some. Of approximately 140,000 clones listed, nearly 80% are singletons. This clone was found once. Its antigen is undetermined. The chain is built from TRBV2 and TRBJ2-5; possibly TRBD2 for D (6 bases). The source of this sequence is a male donor in good health and CMV-seronegative. The sample was PBMCs. DNA for the CDR3: TGTGCCAGCAGGGGAGGAGGAGAGACCCAGTACTTC. Protein: CASRGGGETQYF.